The 17 T cell receptor beta chains presented below share a single source sample, sequenced in a study of blood T cell repertoires in COVID-19. Using immunoSEQ multiplex PCR, the repertoire was profiled, and TCRdb retains in-frame clones only, with some absent. The data show fewer than 250,000 clones, with more than 85% seen just once and approximately 1.1% held by the top ten. Material: peripheral blood. These receptor sequences come from a man younger than 40 with acute or convalescent COVID-19.

This chain links TRBV2 with TRBJ1-3, with TRBD1 matching over 8 bases. V lost 6 bases and J lost 2; bases outside the gene matches: 6. From germline, CDR1 is SNHLY and CDR2 FYNNEI. CDR3 length: 15 residues. The CDR3 bases are TGTGCCAGCAGGATCGGACAGGGAGCTGGAAACACCATATATTTT. Its protein is CASRIGQGAGNTIYF.

This chain uses TRBV6-5 with TRBJ2-7; 9 bases are shared with TRBD1. From germline, CDR1 is MNHEY and CDR2 SVGAGI. J gave up 5 bases and V 5 bases, and 7 bases lay outside the gene matches. There are 14 residues in the CDR3. The CDR3 sequence: CASSQGQGPHEQYF. The DNA for the CDR3 is TGTGCCAGCAGTCAGGGACAGGGACCCCACGAGCAGTACTTC.

The CDR3 DNA reads TGTGCCAGCAGCGCCGTATACGGAGCCCTACCGGGTGGCTACACCTTC. It codes for CASSAVYGALPGGYTF. The chain uses TRBV9 and TRBJ1-2; D call uncertain. The CDR3 is 16 residues long. V lost 3 bases and J 7 bases, leaving 22 bases between the germline ends. Germline CDR1 reads SGDLS; CDR2 reads YYNGEE.

The chain recombines TRBV11-1 with TRBJ2-1, with a weak D call TRBD1 (6 bases). The CDR3 is made up of 13 amino acids. The V end was cut by 3 bases, the J end by 8 bases, with 11 bases between. In germline, CDR1 is SGHAT, CDR2 FQDESV (reference sequence). The chain's CDR3 is CASSFLRGHEQFF. The CDR3 coding sequence is TGTGCCAGCAGCTTCCTCAGGGGACATGAGCAGTTCTTC.

In this sample, this clone turned up once. The genes are TRBV4-1 and TRBJ2-1, with D perhaps TRBD2 (5 bases). CDR1 and CDR2 from the germline V gene are MGHRA and YSYEKL. The CDR3 is 16 amino acids. Trimming took 1 base from V and 8 from J, leaving 18 bases between them. In nucleotides, the CDR3 is TGCGCCAGCAGCCAAGTTGCAGGTTCTAGCTGGTATGAGCAGTTCTTC. Encoded protein: CASSQVAGSSWYEQFF.

The chain couples TRBV4-1 to TRBJ1-3; 7 positions agree with TRBD1. Germline V CDR1 and CDR2: MGHRA, YSYEKL. The CDR3 length is 17 residues. Trimming removed 5 bases from V and 4 bases from J; junction bases left unmatched: 14. CDR3 sequence reads: CASSSYPRGPRGNTIYF. The DNA for the CDR3 is TGCGCCAGCAGCTCATACCCGAGGGGGCCAAGAGGAAACACCATATATTTT.

V gene TRBV7-2 combines with J gene TRBJ2-1; 10 nucleotides align to TRBD1. J lost 7 bases, V lost 3 bases, and 6 bases had no gene match. The CDR3 extends over 15 amino acids. Germline assignment: CDR1 SGHTA and CDR2 FQGNSA. The DNA for the CDR3 is TGTGCCAGCAGCTTCAGACAGGGGGCCCGTAATGAGCAGTTCTTC. This codes for CASSFRQGARNEQFF. Variable domain in full (rest from reference TRBV7-2 and TRBJ2-1): GAGVSQSPSNKVTEKGKDVELRCDPISGHTALYWYRQSLGQGLEFLIYFQGNSAPDKSGLPSDRFSAERTGGSVSTLTIQRTQQEDSAVYLCASSFRQGARNEQFFGPGTRLTVL.

The sample holds one count of this clone. The V call is TRBV25-1, the J call TRBJ2-7; possibly TRBD2 for D (6 bases). There are 13 residues in the CDR3. The V end was cut by 6 bases, the J end by 7 bases, with 16 bases between. The germline V gene has CDR1 MGHDK and CDR2 SYGVNS. CDR3 sequence (DNA): TGTGCCAGCAGCCCGGGGATAGGAGGGGAGCAGTACTTC. Encoded protein: CASSPGIGGEQYF.

V and J are TRBV6-1 and TRBJ2-5; TRBD2 is a possible D gene (5 bases). Germline V CDR1 and CDR2: MNHNS, SASEGT. V was shortened by 2 bases and J by 5 bases, with 12 bases between the two germline ends. CDR3 length equals 14 residues. The CDR3 sequence: CASSELQLGETQYF. The CDR3 DNA is TGTGCCAGCAGTGAACTTCAACTAGGGGAGACCCAGTACTTC.

This clone has only a few counts. This chain connects TRBV5-1 to TRBJ1-2; D perhaps matches TRBD1 (6 bases). Germline values: CDR1 SGHRS, CDR2 YFSETQ. V was trimmed by 0 bases and J by 3 bases, leaving 12 bases between them. This CDR3 comprises 15 residues. The CDR3 spells CASSLVPTGYYGYTF. The DNA for the CDR3 is TGCGCCAGCAGCTTGGTCCCCACAGGGTACTATGGCTACACCTTC.

The gene calls are TRBV3-1 (or the pseudogene TRBV3-2) and TRBJ1-1; D is perhaps TRBD1 (6 bases). CDR1 is LGHDT, CDR2 YNNKEL, per germline (reference sequence). V lost 1 base, J lost 7 bases, and 13 bases lay in between. CDR3 length: 14 amino acids. CDR3 bases: TGTGCCAGCAGCCAAGTTTTGGGGGCGGTTGAAGCTTTCTTT. Translating it yields CASSQVLGAVEAFF.

This rearrangement joins TRBV6-5 to TRBJ1-5; D might be TRBD1 (5 bases). The CDR3 is 14 residues long. The V and J ends lost 11 bases and 2 bases respectively, with 16 bases between them. CDR1 is MNHEY, CDR2 SVGAGI, per germline. CDR3 coding DNA: TGTGCCGGGGGGACCCGAGTCGGCAATCAGCCCCAGCATTTT. It codes for CAGGTRVGNQPQHF.

The chain uses TRBV5-6 and TRBJ2-5, with D possibly TRBD1 on 7 matching bases. V shed 0 bases and J shed 5 bases, with 8 bases lying between them. CDR1 SGHDT and CDR2 YYEEEE come from the germline V gene. The CDR3 is 13 residues long. CDR3 coding DNA: TGTGCCAGCAGCTTGGCAGGGGGGGAGACCCAGTACTTC. Translating gives CASSLAGGETQYF. Full variable domain (rest looked up from reference TRBV5-6 and TRBJ2-5): DAGVTQSPTHLIKTRGQQVTLRCSPKSGHDTVSWYQQALGQGPQFIFQYYEEEERQRGNFPDRFSGHQFPNYSSELNVNALLLGDSALYLCASSLAGGETQYFGPGTRLLVL.

The chain joins TRBV28 to TRBJ1-4, with 7 bases that match TRBD1. Trimming at V came to 3 bases and at J to 9 bases, leaving 7 bases not matched to a gene. The germline gives CDR1 MDHEN, CDR2 SYDVKM. This CDR3 contains 14 residues. The CDR3 DNA is TGTGCCAGCAGTTTGACAGGGCGGGAAAAAAAACTGTTTTTT. Protein product: CASSLTGREKKLFF.

The gene calls are TRBV6-5 and TRBJ2-7; D is undetermined. Trimming took 2 bases from V and 2 from J, leaving 10 bases between them. Germline CDR1 MNHEY, CDR2 SVGAGI. CDR3 size: 14 residues. The chain's CDR3 is CASSYQPGPYEQYF. The CDR3 nucleotides are TGTGCCAGCAGTTACCAGCCAGGCCCCTACGAGCAGTACTTC.

This clone has only one observation. The V and J genes are TRBV6-6 and TRBJ2-4, with TRBD2 identical over 11 bases. The ends lost 4 bases at V and 3 bases at J; junction bases unmatched: 2. The germline CDR1 and CDR2 sequences are MNHNY and SVGAGI (reference sequence). This CDR3 has 15 residues. The DNA of the CDR3 is TGTGCCAGCAGTTTGGGGACTAGCGGCAAAAACATTCAGTACTTC. Translation gives CASSLGTSGKNIQYF.

V usage is TRBV5-1 and J usage is TRBJ1-6; a weak D match, TRBD1 (6 bases). Trimming cost V 4 bases and J 11 bases, with 13 bases left between them. CDR1 is SGHRS and CDR2 is YFSETQ in the germline V gene. CDR3 length: 13 residues. CDR3 loop: CASSEQGIPPLHF. CDR3 nucleotide sequence: TGCGCCAGCAGCGAACAGGGCATTCCACCCCTCCACTTT.